The 10 T cell receptor beta chains listed next were all sequenced from one sample in a study of OX40 agonist ivuxolimab in advanced cancers. Produced via immunoSEQ multiplex PCR; TCRdb's table is partial and in-frame only. This table has some 48,000 clones, about 80% appearing once. The source was CD4+ or CD8+ T cells sorted from blood, collected in a trial of the OX40 agonist ivuxolimab. The receptors were gathered from an adult with an advanced solid tumor such as melanoma, head and neck, liver or kidney cancer.

The chain carries TRBV2 and TRBJ2-3, with D tentatively TRBD2 (5 bases). This CDR3 has 13 residues. CDR1 and CDR2 from the germline V gene are SNHLY and FYNNEI. The ends were cut back, 0 bases at V and 5 bases at J, with 6 bases in the middle. DNA for the CDR3: TGTGCCAGCAGTGAAGCTCGGGGAGATACGCAGTATTTT. Translation gives CASSEARGDTQYF.

This sequence joins TRBV6-5 and TRBJ1-1; the match to TRBD1 covers 7 bases. J lost 6 bases, V lost 2 bases, and 9 bases had no gene match. The CDR3 covers 15 residues. Germline loops: CDR1 MNHEY, CDR2 SVGAGI. Written as DNA, the CDR3 is TGTGCCAGCAGTTACGGCCCGACAGGGTTGTCTGAAGCTTTCTTT. Its translation is CASSYGPTGLSEAFF.

This clone was counted only a few times. V and J are TRBV6-1 and TRBJ1-4; TRBD1 might be the D (6 bases). Germline lookup yields CDR1 MNHNS and CDR2 SASEGT. The V and J ends lost 4 bases and 0 bases respectively, with 12 bases between them. The CDR3 has 16 residues. The CDR3 reads CASSVFRTATNEKLFF. CDR3 DNA: TGTGCCAGCAGTGTTTTTCGGACAGCAACTAATGAAAAACTGTTTTTT.

In DNA, the CDR3 is TGTGCCAGCAGCTTTGGGGATCAGCCCCAGCATTTT. Translated: CASSFGDQPQHF. The V call is TRBV7-8, the J call TRBJ1-5; D not certain. Trimming removed 3 bases at V and 5 bases at J, with 5 bases between. Per the germline V gene, CDR1 is SGHVS and CDR2 is FQNEAQ. The CDR3 is made up of 12 amino acids.

The rearrangement joins TRBV2 to TRBJ2-1, with D possibly being TRBD1 or TRBD2 (6 bases each). Germline loops: CDR1 SNHLY, CDR2 FYNNEI. This CDR3 has 13 residues. V was cut by 7 bases and J by 8 bases, with 15 bases left in between. DNA of the CDR3: TGTGCCAGCAACGGGGGCGAGGGGGATGAGCAGTTCTTC. It specifies CASNGGEGDEQFF. The full variable domain, rest sourced from reference TRBV2 and TRBJ2-1, is EPEVTQTPSHQVTQMGQEVILRCVPISNHLYFYWYRQILGQKVEFLVSFYNNEISEKSEIFDDQFSVERPDGSNFTLKIRSTKLEDSAMYFCASNGGEGDEQFFGPGTRLTVL.

This clone was counted a single time. The chain employs TRBV10-3 and TRBJ2-2, with D perhaps TRBD1 (6 bases). Trimming took off 6 bases at V and 2 bases at J, with 10 bases between the two ends. Per germline, CDR1 ENHRY and CDR2 SYGVKD. The CDR3 is made up of 14 amino acids. CDR3 in DNA: TGTGCCATCAGACCGGGACATAACACCGGGGAGCTGTTTTTT. It specifies CAIRPGHNTGELFF.

This sequence joins TRBV19 and TRBJ2-1; 8 bases agree with TRBD1. Per the germline V gene, CDR1 is LNHDA and CDR2 is SQIVND (reference sequence). V was clipped by 10 bases and J by 9 bases; unmatched bases: 5. This CDR3 is built from 11 residues. CDR3 nucleotides: TGTGCCATACGAACAGGGGGTGAGCAGTTCTTC. Translated: CAIRTGGEQFF. Supplemented by reference TRBV19 and TRBJ2-1, the full variable domain reads DGGITQSPKYLFRKEGQNVTLSCEQNLNHDAMYWYRQDPGQGLRLIYYSQIVNDFQKGDIAEGYSVSREKKESFPLTVTSAQKNPTAFYLCAIRTGGEQFFGPGTRLTVL.

The CDR3 region has the DNA TGTGCCAGCAGTCAGGCGGGGGAGGCCTCCTACGAGCAGTACTTC. This codes for CASSQAGEASYEQYF. The chain employs TRBV5-4 and TRBJ2-7; TRBD2 aligns across 7 bases. From germline, CDR1 is SGHNT and CDR2 YYREEE (reference sequence). The CDR3 extends over 15 amino acids. J was trimmed by 0 bases and V by 5 bases; bases with no gene match: 8.

The chain uses TRBV28 and TRBJ1-5; a possible D gene is TRBD1 (5 bases). The V gene lost 5 bases and the J gene lost 1 base, with 15 bases spanning the gap. The CDR3 totals 16 residues. Per the germline V gene, CDR1 is MDHEN and CDR2 is SYDVKM. The CDR3, as DNA: TGTGCCAGCAGTCCCGGTTCAGGGATGAGCAATCAGCCCCAGCATTTT. Translation: CASSPGSGMSNQPQHF.

This clone appeared a few times. V gene TRBV5-4 combines with J gene TRBJ2-1; 8 positions match TRBD2. The CDR3 totals 14 residues. Germline assignment: CDR1 SGHNT and CDR2 YYREEE (reference sequence). J was trimmed by 4 bases and V by 4 bases; bases with no gene match: 4. CDR3 coding DNA: TGTGCCAGCAGCGGAGCGGGAGCGTACAATGAGCAGTTCTTC. It yields the protein CASSGAGAYNEQFF.